This T cell receptor (beta chain) appears in the sequencing data of a study of CD8 T cells in Susac syndrome. There are 14 residues in the CDR3. Trimming removed 3 bases from V and 9 bases from J, with 12 bases in between. Germline lookup yields CDR1 MNHEY and CDR2 SVGAGI. From blood CD8+ and CD4+ T cells, TCR beta sequences were generated. CD8+ and CD4+ T cells were negatively isolated; TEMRA cells were FACS-enriched. The RNA input was roughly 0.45 to 1 ug, and it was reverse transcribed with random hexamers. TCRdb independently ran MiXCR on the immunoSEQ multiplex PCR reads; one entry per CDR3 protein. Here the sample spans 20,000 to 25,000 distinct CDR3 sequences, 85% to 95% being singletons.

This clonotype was sampled from a human donor in good health. Sequenced: CD8+ T cells from PBMCs. The genes are TRBV6-5 and TRBJ1-6; weak D call: TRBD1 (5 bases). For the CDR3, the DNA is TGTGCCAGCAGTTATCAGGGTGTCGCTTCACCCCTCCACTTT. The encoded protein is CASSYQGVASPLHF.